The 14 T cell receptor beta chains listed next were all sequenced from one sample in a study of T cells in Graves' hyperthyroidism and ophthalmopathy. Amplification targeted TCR beta CDR3 regions from RNA transcripts. TCR CDR3 underwent first-round RT-PCR with the HTBI primer set. TCRdb ran MiXCR on the multiplex PCR reads and lists one entry per CDR3 protein. This repertoire shows some 560,000 distinct CDR3 sequences, around a sixth found once; its top ten account for under 7.5%. Sample: blood. Receptors were obtained from a woman aged 25 to 45 with Graves' hyperthyroidism.

This clonotype was recorded at least ten times. This chain links TRBV18 with TRBJ2-1, with D possibly being TRBD2 (5 bases). The CDR3 is 17 amino acids. Germline CDR1 and CDR2: KGHSH and LQKENI. Trimming took 0 bases from V and 5 from J, leaving 17 bases between them. As DNA, the CDR3 is TGTGCCAGCTCACCACCAATTTCGTTGTCGGGGAACAATGAGCAGTTCTTC. This codes for CASSPPISLSGNNEQFF. Using reference TRBV18 and TRBJ2-1 for the parts outside the CDR3, the full variable domain is NAGVMQNPRHLVRRRGQEARLRCSPMKGHSHVYWYRQLPEEGLKFMVYLQKENIIDESGMPKERFSAEFPKEGPSILRIQQVVRGDSAAYFCASSPPISLSGNNEQFFGPGTRLTVL.

This clonotype was detected many times. V and J are TRBV28 and TRBJ2-5; TRBD2 matches at 7 bases. Germline V gene lookup returns CDR1 MDHEN and CDR2 SYDVKM. This CDR3 contains 15 residues. Trimming took 3 bases from V and 5 from J; bases not matched to a gene: 9. Here the CDR3 reads CASSFSGSPGETQYF. The CDR3 coding sequence is TGTGCCAGCAGTTTTAGCGGGTCCCCGGGGGAGACCCAGTACTTC. The full variable domain, with the rest looked up from reference TRBV28 and TRBJ2-5, is DVKVTQSSRYLVKRTGEKVFLECVQDMDHENMFWYRQDPGLGLRLIYFSYDVKMKEKGDIPEGYSVSREKKERFSLILESASTNQTSMYLCASSFSGSPGETQYFGPGTRLLVL.

This clonotype showed up many times. This sequence joins TRBV5-1 and TRBJ2-1; TRBD1 is a possible D gene (6 bases). There are 13 residues in the CDR3. Trimming removed 1 base at V and 8 bases at J, with 10 bases between. Germline values: CDR1 SGHRS, CDR2 YFSETQ. The CDR3 DNA is TGCGCCAGCAGCTTGCGGGCAGGGGATGAGCAGTTCTTC. Its protein product is CASSLRAGDEQFF.

In its sample, this clonotype was seen many times. The rearrangement joins TRBV4-3 to TRBJ2-2; D remains unclear. Germline V gene lookup returns CDR1 LGHNA and CDR2 YSLEER. V was cut by 0 bases and J by 7 bases, with 3 bases left in between. The CDR3 totals 12 residues. DNA for the CDR3: TGCGCCAGCAGCCAAGATATCGGGGAGCTGTTTTTT. This encodes CASSQDIGELFF.

This clonotype was recorded many times. The V call is TRBV20-1, the J call TRBJ2-7; 13 bases agree with TRBD2. The trim removed 6 bases at V and 3 bases at J, leaving 5 bases unmatched. CDR1 is DFQATT, CDR2 SNEGSKA, per germline (reference sequence). The CDR3 spans 14 residues. In DNA form, the CDR3 reads TGCAGTGCGGAACTAGCGGGAGGGCTCTACGAGCAGTACTTC. Translating gives CSAELAGGLYEQYF.

This clonotype was counted ten times or more. The genes are TRBV6-1 and TRBJ2-2; tentatively, D is TRBD1 (6 bases). Germline V gives CDR1 MNHNS, CDR2 SASEGT. V lost 3 bases and J lost 5, with 7 bases in between. This CDR3 is built from 13 residues. CDR3 DNA sequence: TGTGCCAGCAGTGATCAGGGGACCGGGGAGCTGTTTTTT. Translated: CASSDQGTGELFF.

This clonotype was seen a few times. The chain combines TRBV30 with TRBJ2-5, with unresolved D. CDR3 length: 13 residues. Germline CDR1 GTSNPN, CDR2 SVGIG (reference sequence). V was shortened by 3 bases and J by 5 bases, with 13 bases between the two germline ends. The CDR3 sequence is CAWSPRMYETQYF. Here the CDR3 DNA reads TGTGCCTGGAGCCCCAGGATGTATGAGACCCAGTACTTC.

The CDR3 here is CSVVKGDPSTDTQYF. CDR3 bases: TGCAGCGTTGTGAAGGGAGACCCTAGCACAGATACGCAGTATTTT. This chain connects TRBV29-1 to TRBJ2-3, with D maybe TRBD2 (5 bases). Looked up from germline, CDR1 is SQVTM and CDR2 is ANQGSEA. The CDR3 totals 15 residues. V lost 4 bases and J 0 bases, leaving 14 bases between the germline ends.

This clonotype showed up many times. In nucleotides, the CDR3 is TGTGCCAGCAGTTCGGCTCAAGGGTCCGGCTACACCTTC. It is translated as CASSSAQGSGYTF. The chain couples TRBV28 to TRBJ1-2; D is ambiguous. The CDR3 has 13 residues. Between the trimmed V and J ends, which lost 4 bases and 8 bases, there was a span of 14 bases. CDR1 is MDHEN, CDR2 SYDVKM, per germline.

This clonotype occurred many times. J is TRBJ1-5 and V is TRBV7-2; a possible D gene is TRBD1 (5 bases). The CDR3 consists of 14 residues. The ends were cut back, 6 bases at V and 9 bases at J, with 18 bases in the middle. Germline values: CDR1 SGHTA, CDR2 FQGNSA. The CDR3 DNA is TGTGCCAGCAGTACGGGACTGAGCACAGGGCCCCAGCATTTT. Its translation: CASSTGLSTGPQHF.

This clonotype occurred a few times. The chain carries TRBV9 and TRBJ2-1; D not certain. V shed 0 bases and J shed 5 bases, with 12 bases lying between them. The CDR3 is 15 amino acids. Germline values: CDR1 SGDLS, CDR2 YYNGEE. CDR3: CASSVGQAANNEQFF. CDR3 coding DNA: TGTGCCAGCAGCGTAGGGCAGGCCGCTAACAATGAGCAGTTCTTC.

This clonotype was seen many times. The chain uses TRBV20-1 and TRBJ2-7; the D gene is possibly TRBD1 (6 bases). The CDR3 extends over 12 amino acids. CDR1 and CDR2 from the germline V gene are DFQATT and SNEGSKA (reference sequence). V gave up 6 bases and J gave up 5 bases, with 14 bases separating them. Here the CDR3 reads CSAGDKGHEQYF. CDR3 coding DNA: TGCAGTGCAGGGGACAAGGGCCACGAGCAGTACTTC.

This clonotype was seen ten or more times. The V gene is TRBV5-1, the J gene TRBJ2-4; maybe TRBD1 (8 bases). This CDR3 has 13 amino acids. Germline loops: CDR1 SGHRS, CDR2 YFSETQ. V was clipped by 6 bases and J by 9 bases, with 16 bases between them. The CDR3 coding sequence is TGCGCCAGCACGGGAGGACAGGGCGGCATTCAGTACTTC. Residues: CASTGGQGGIQYF.

J is TRBJ2-7 and V is TRBV5-5; D might be TRBD1 (6 bases). Trimming took off 2 bases at V and 2 bases at J, with 8 bases between the two ends. From germline, CDR1 is SGHKS and CDR2 YYEKEE (reference sequence). The CDR3 has 13 amino acids. CDR3: CASSFRQAYEQYF. CDR3 nucleotides: TGTGCCAGCAGCTTTAGACAGGCCTACGAGCAGTACTTC.